This TCR beta chain was sequenced for a study of neurological immune-mediated disorders. The sample holds many counts of this clonotype. Sequencing runs each generated in excess of 170 million TCR-beta sequences derived from 15-18 subjects. MiXCR, applied by TCRdb to the 5' RACE reads, yields one record per CDR3 protein. This table holds about 41,000 distinct CDR3 sequences, 2.5% found once. The CDR3 totals 14 residues. V shed 0 bases and J shed 7 bases, with 10 bases lying between them. This TCR was sampled from a man aged 30-40 years with multiple sclerosis. What was sequenced was PBMCs. The chain employs TRBV12-3 or TRBV12-4 and TRBJ2-1; D is possibly TRBD2 (7 bases). This CDR3 reads CASSLAGGGNEQFF. Written as DNA, the CDR3 is TGTGCCAGCAGTTTAGCAGGGGGAGGGAATGAGCAGTTCTTC.